The clone carrying this T cell receptor beta chain turned up a few times. This record comes from a study of cytomegalovirus exposure and HLA in healthy donors. The CDR3 length is 14 residues. Germline CDR1 MNHEY, CDR2 SVGAGI. Unmatched junction bases numbered 6, after V lost 6 bases and J lost 4 bases. The method was immunoSEQ multiplex PCR; TCRdb's version includes in-frame clones alone and lacks a portion of them. This sample yields roughly 120,000 clones, of which over 75% are seen a single time; approximately 1.4% belongs to the top ten. This sequence joins TRBV6-5 and TRBJ1-2; TRBD1 aligns across 9 bases. The sample taken for sequencing was PBMCs. The TCR was taken from a woman aged 25-40 years in good health and CMV-seropositive. The CDR3 bases are TGTGCCAGCAGACCGGGACAGGGTCCCTATGGCTACACCTTC. Its translation: CASRPGQGPYGYTF.